This is a list of T cell receptor beta chains from one sample in a study of blood T cells in healthy people across ages. TCRdb independently ran MiXCR on the 5' RACE reads; one entry per CDR3 protein. The sample shows approximately 2,000,000 distinct CDR3 sequences, about two fifths of them seen only once. Sample: blood. The receptors stem from a human donor in good health. Each CDR3 is given with its conserved first and last residue. A D gene is named only where the DNA matches it firmly. Size tells how often a clone was seen (once, few, many) or the class of an expanded clone, and some rows leave it out.

d_call	v_call	j_call	clone_size	cdr3_nt	cdr3_aa
NA	TRBV27	TRBJ1-6	NA	TGTGCCAGCCAGGGCCCCTATAATTCACCCCTCCACTTT	CASQGPYNSPLHF
TRBD1	TRBV29-1	TRBJ1-2	NA	TGCAGCGGTTTCCCGACAGGGGCGAACTATGGCTACACCTTC	CSGFPTGANYGYTF
NA	TRBV9	TRBJ1-2	few	TGTGCCAGCAGCGTCCTCCCCCGGGCAGGGGACTATGGCTACACCTTC	CASSVLPRAGDYGYTF
NA	TRBV7-2	TRBJ2-3	many	TGTGCCAGCAGCTTAGCGGTCACAGATACGCAGTATTTT	CASSLAVTDTQYF
TRBD2	TRBV29-1	TRBJ2-3	NA	TGCAGCGTTGAACGGCAGCGGGGGAACACAGATACGCAGTATTTT	CSVERQRGNTDTQYF
NA	TRBV2	TRBJ1-2	NA	TGTGCCAGCAGTGAAATGACAGGCTACACCTTC	CASSEMTGYTF
NA	TRBV5-1	TRBJ2-1	NA	TGCGCCAGCAGCTCGGGAACAGTGAGCTCCTACAATGAGCAGTTCTTC	CASSSGTVSSYNEQFF
TRBD2	TRBV6-2/TRBV6-3	TRBJ2-4	NA	TGTGTCAGCAGTAATCGGCGGGGGACTTACAATGAGCAGTACTTC	CVSSNRRGTYNEQYF
NA	TRBV24-1	TRBJ1-5	few	TGTGCCACCAGTGATTCCAGGGTGCGGCAGCCCCAGCATTTT	CATSDSRVRQPQHF
NA	TRBV20-1	TRBJ2-1	few	TGCAGTGCTAGAGTGGCTAGCATTCAGTTCTTC	CSARVASIQFF
NA	TRBV20-1	TRBJ2-5	few	TGCAGTACCATAAAGGGACCTGTGGGGGAGACCCAGTACTTC	CSTIKGPVGETQYF
NA	TRBV2	TRBJ2-6	NA	TGTGCCGGCAGTGATTTAAGGAGGTCTGGGGCCAACGTCCTGACTTTC	CAGSDLRRSGANVLTF
NA	TRBV5-1	TRBJ1-3	NA	TGCGCCAGCAGCTCGGGACTCCGAGGAAACACCATATATTTT	CASSSGLRGNTIYF
NA	TRBV7-2	TRBJ2-5	few	TGTGCCAGCAGCGGGGGCGGGGCTTGGGAGACCCAGTACTTC	CASSGGGAWETQYF
NA	TRBV7-2	TRBJ1-2	NA	TGTGCCAGCAGCTCTAACAGAATTAACTATGGCCACACCTTC	CASSSNRINYGHTF
NA	TRBV10-3	TRBJ2-3	few	TGTGCCATCACTCCTACTCCGATAGGCACAGATACGCAGTATTTT	CAITPTPIGTDTQYF
TRBD2	TRBV10-3	TRBJ2-2	NA	TGTGCCATCAGCCCTAGCGGGGGAGCTACCGGGGAGCTGTTTTTT	CAISPSGGATGELFF
NA	TRBV11-2	TRBJ2-5	NA	TGTGCCAGCAGCTTATGGAGACTGGCGGGTGGGACCCAGTACTTC	CASSLWRLAGGTQYF
NA	TRBV27	TRBJ2-3	NA	TGTGCCAGCTACTTAGAGCCCACAGATACGCAGTATTTT	CASYLEPTDTQYF
TRBD1	TRBV4-1	TRBJ1-2	NA	TGCGCCAGCAGCCAACTCGGGACAGGGTATGGCTACACCTTC	CASSQLGTGYGYTF